The 14 T cell receptor beta chains listed next were all sequenced from one sample in a study of T cells after yellow fever vaccination. TCRdb passed the 5' RACE reads through MiXCR, listing each CDR3 protein once. The table shows more than 120,000 distinct CDR3 sequences, with 7.7% occurring only once. The sample was CD4+ T cells sorted from PBMCs, taken 5 days after the yellow fever booster vaccination. These receptors were obtained from a young man who received the YFV17D yellow fever vaccine.

This clonotype was seen at least ten times. Written as DNA, the CDR3 is TGTGCCAGCAGCCGATCCGGGGACAGAATCTATGGCTACACCTTC. Protein: CASSRSGDRIYGYTF. The J gene is TRBJ1-2, the V gene TRBV7-9; 7 nucleotides line up with TRBD1. J gave up 4 bases and V 5 bases, and 10 bases lay outside the gene matches. The germline gives CDR1 SEHNR, CDR2 FQNEAQ (reference sequence). This CDR3 spans 15 amino acids.

The V and J genes are TRBV6-2 or TRBV6-3 and TRBJ2-7; no clear D. The CDR3 sequence is 11 residues long. V gave up 10 bases and J gave up 5 bases, with 12 bases separating them. CDR1 is MNHEY, CDR2 SVGEGT, per germline. The CDR3 region is CATGPTHEQYF. DNA for the CDR3: TGTGCCACCGGACCGACCCACGAGCAGTACTTC.

Many counts were recorded for this clonotype. The chain uses TRBV5-1 and TRBJ2-4; 7 nucleotides match TRBD1. Losses at the gene ends were 4 bases for V and 2 bases for J; bases not matched to a gene: 6. Germline assignment: CDR1 SGHRS and CDR2 YFSETQ. This CDR3 contains 15 residues. The CDR3 sequence is CASSSATGTKNIQYF. The CDR3 DNA is TGCGCCAGCAGCAGTGCGACAGGGACCAAAAACATTCAGTACTTC.

This clonotype was found many times. The genes are TRBV6-5 and TRBJ1-6; a possible D gene is TRBD1 (5 bases). Trimming cost V 0 bases and J 9 bases, with 9 bases left between them. From germline, CDR1 is MNHEY and CDR2 SVGAGI. The CDR3 runs 14 residues. The CDR3 coding sequence is TGTGCCAGCAGTTACTCGGGCAGGGTTTCACCCCTCCACTTT. This sequence encodes CASSYSGRVSPLHF.

Ten or more counts support this clonotype. This rearrangement joins TRBV4-3 to TRBJ2-6; no firm D call. Deletions cut 0 bases from V and 4 bases from J, with 7 bases between. From germline, CDR1 is LGHNA and CDR2 YSLEER. This CDR3 is 15 amino acids long. The CDR3 is CASSQDWYGANVLTF. The CDR3 coding sequence is TGCGCCAGCAGCCAAGACTGGTACGGGGCCAACGTCCTGACTTTC.

Many counts were recorded for this clonotype. CDR3 amino acids: CASSQDLGAEKLFF. The CDR3 bases are TGTGCCAGCAGCCAAGACCTGGGCGCTGAAAAACTGTTTTTT. The chain carries TRBV3-1 and TRBJ1-4; no definite D call. Germline CDR1 reads LGHDT; CDR2 reads YNNKEL (reference sequence). This CDR3 has 14 amino acids. V lost 0 bases and J lost 7, with 9 bases in between.

This clonotype occurred many times. The chain combines TRBV25-1 with TRBJ2-3; 7 nucleotides agree with TRBD2. Trimming at V came to 6 bases and at J to 0 bases, leaving 6 bases not matched to a gene. Germline V lookup: CDR1 MGHDK, CDR2 SYGVNS. The CDR3 consists of 15 residues. The chain's CDR3 is CASSPRRESTDTQYF. CDR3 bases: TGTGCCAGCAGCCCACGGCGGGAGAGCACAGATACGCAGTATTTT.

This clonotype showed up many times. The CDR3 is CSAIPVVDRSTDTQYF. The CDR3 nucleotides read TGCAGTGCCATACCGGTTGTTGACAGGAGCACAGATACGCAGTATTTT. The rearrangement uses TRBV20-1 and TRBJ2-3; a weak D match, TRBD1 (6 bases). Germline V gives CDR1 DFQATT, CDR2 SNEGSKA (reference sequence). The length of the CDR3 is 16 residues. Deletions cut 6 bases from V and 0 bases from J, with 19 bases between.

This clonotype was observed at least ten times. The V gene is TRBV3-1, the J gene TRBJ2-2; D unresolved. Germline CDR1 reads LGHDT; CDR2 reads YNNKEL (reference sequence). V lost 2 bases and J 0 bases, leaving 13 bases between the germline ends. This CDR3 has 17 residues. CDR3 residues: CASSQPGGATNTGELFF. For the CDR3, the DNA is TGTGCCAGCAGCCAACCCGGCGGAGCGACGAACACCGGGGAGCTGTTTTTT.

This clonotype was counted between two and nine times. V and J are TRBV12-5 and TRBJ2-2; D might be TRBD2 (6 bases). The germline gives CDR1 LGHNT, CDR2 FRNRAP. CDR3 size: 14 residues. V dropped 11 bases and J dropped 1 base, with 14 bases sitting between them. CDR3 amino acids: CAVGGYQNTGELFF. The CDR3 DNA reads TGTGCTGTGGGGGGTTACCAGAACACCGGGGAGCTGTTTTTT.

Note on this clonotype: One end of the junction fails to match germline, which may point to a read error. The chain links TRBV20-1 to TRBJ2-5, with 8 bases identical to TRBD2. This CDR3 is built from 16 residues. Germline assignment: CDR1 DFQATT and CDR2 SNEGSKA (reference sequence). DNA for the CDR3: TGCTGTGCTAGATCCCAACTAGCGGCTGACGGAGAGACCCAGTACTTC. Translated, it gives CCARSQLAADGETQYF.

This clonotype was recorded many times. The CDR3 region is CASSQERTGGGSYEQYF. In DNA, the CDR3 is TGTGCCAGCAGCCAAGAGAGGACGGGAGGGGGCTCCTACGAGCAGTACTTC. The V call is TRBV3-1, the J call TRBJ2-7; 8 bases fit TRBD2. This CDR3 spans 17 amino acids. V was clipped by 0 bases and J by 0 bases; unmatched bases: 7. Germline V lookup: CDR1 LGHDT, CDR2 YNNKEL (reference sequence).

The table lists this clonotype with many counts. The genes are TRBV7-2 and TRBJ2-5; D gene uncertain. Germline V gene data show CDR1 as SGHTA and CDR2 as FQGNSA. V was clipped by 4 bases and J by 4 bases, with 10 bases between them. There are 13 residues in the CDR3. The CDR3 DNA is TGTGCCAGCAGCTCACCGTGGTCAGAGACCCAGTACTTC. Protein: CASSSPWSETQYF. The variable domain in full, completed from reference TRBV7-2 and TRBJ2-5, reads GAGVSQSPSNKVTEKGKDVELRCDPISGHTALYWYRQSLGQGLEFLIYFQGNSAPDKSGLPSDRFSAERTGGSVSTLTIQRTQQEDSAVYLCASSSPWSETQYFGPGTRLLVL.

This clonotype was recorded a few times. The chain has TRBV28 and TRBJ2-7; a weak D match, TRBD1 (5 bases). V was shortened by 6 bases and J by 3 bases, with 15 bases between the two germline ends. This CDR3 contains 14 residues. CDR1 and CDR2 from the germline V gene are MDHEN and SYDVKM. This CDR3 reads CASRTGTNLYEQYF. The DNA for the CDR3 is TGTGCCAGCAGAACAGGTACTAACCTCTACGAGCAGTACTTC. Complete variable domain (other parts from reference TRBV28 and TRBJ2-7): DVKVTQSSRYLVKRTGEKVFLECVQDMDHENMFWYRQDPGLGLRLIYFSYDVKMKEKGDIPEGYSVSREKKERFSLILESASTNQTSMYLCASRTGTNLYEQYFGPGTRLTVT.